The rows below give T cell receptor beta chains drawn from one sample of a study of OX40 agonist ivuxolimab in advanced cancers. This table comes from immunoSEQ multiplex PCR, and its TCRdb copy is limited to in-frame clones, with some not included. The sample has under 85,000 clones, about 89% seen once. Sequenced material: CD4+ or CD8+ T cells sorted from blood, taken in a trial of the OX40 agonist ivuxolimab. The receptors shown here come from an adult with an advanced solid tumor such as melanoma, head and neck, liver or kidney cancer. The CDR3 runs from the conserved cysteine through the conserved F or W. A D gene is named only where the DNA matches it firmly. Clone size, where shown, is once, few, many, or a class for clones that have expanded.

J gene: TRBJ2-5; D gene: -; V gene: TRBV19; clone size: -; CDR3 protein: CASSIRGIGGPQYF; CDR3 DNA: TGTGCCAGTAGTATCCGAGGGATCGGTGGGCCCCAGTACTTC
J gene: TRBJ2-7; D gene: TRBD2; V gene: TRBV27; clone size: -; CDR3 protein: CASSFRGDEQYF; CDR3 DNA: TGTGCCAGCAGTTTTCGGGGGGACGAGCAGTACTTC
J gene: TRBJ2-2; D gene: -; V gene: TRBV28; clone size: -; CDR3 protein: CASSPRIGQGLTGELFF; CDR3 DNA: TGTGCCAGCAGTCCCCGGATAGGGCAGGGGTTAACCGGGGAGCTGTTTTTT
J gene: TRBJ2-5; D gene: TRBD2; V gene: TRBV7-2; clone size: -; CDR3 protein: CASSYIPGLAGSQETQYF; CDR3 DNA: TGTGCCAGCAGCTATATCCCGGGACTAGCGGGGAGCCAAGAGACCCAGTACTTC
J gene: TRBJ1-4; D gene: -; V gene: TRBV11-2; clone size: -; CDR3 protein: CASSHWASNGEKLFF; CDR3 DNA: TGTGCCAGCAGCCACTGGGCCTCGAACGGGGAAAAACTGTTTTTT
J gene: TRBJ1-1; D gene: -; V gene: TRBV29-1; clone size: -; CDR3 protein: CSVEGGAAEAFF; CDR3 DNA: TGCAGCGTTGAAGGGGGCGCCGCTGAAGCTTTCTTT
J gene: TRBJ2-7; D gene: TRBD2; V gene: TRBV7-6; clone size: once; CDR3 protein: CASSPSGSAYEQYF; CDR3 DNA: TGTGCCAGCAGCCCTAGCGGTAGCGCCTACGAGCAGTACTTC
J gene: TRBJ1-1; D gene: -; V gene: TRBV28; clone size: -; CDR3 protein: CASSLINGPGSNTEAFF; CDR3 DNA: TGTGCCAGCAGTTTGATTAACGGTCCGGGATCGAACACTGAAGCTTTCTTT
J gene: TRBJ2-3; D gene: -; V gene: TRBV5-6; clone size: -; CDR3 protein: CASRSTTNRADTQYF; CDR3 DNA: TGTGCCAGCAGATCCACCACTAACAGGGCAGATACGCAGTATTTT
J gene: TRBJ2-7; D gene: -; V gene: TRBV30; clone size: -; CDR3 protein: CAAGGNYEQYF; CDR3 DNA: TGTGCAGCCGGCGGGAACTACGAGCAGTACTTC
J gene: TRBJ1-2; D gene: TRBD1; V gene: TRBV5-1; clone size: -; CDR3 protein: CASSDVKGGAGYGYTF; CDR3 DNA: TGCGCCAGCAGCGACGTCAAAGGGGGCGCAGGCTATGGCTACACCTTC
J gene: TRBJ2-7; D gene: TRBD2; V gene: TRBV7-4; clone size: -; CDR3 protein: CASSRSGNYGEQYF; CDR3 DNA: TGTGCCAGCAGCCGTAGCGGGAATTATGGCGAGCAGTACTTC
J gene: TRBJ1-2; D gene: -; V gene: TRBV2; clone size: -; CDR3 protein: CATVRDYGYTF; CDR3 DNA: TGTGCCACCGTTAGGGACTATGGCTACACCTTC
J gene: TRBJ1-2; D gene: -; V gene: TRBV18; clone size: once; CDR3 protein: CASSPGVSYGYTF; CDR3 DNA: TGTGCCAGCTCACCAGGCGTGTCCTATGGCTACACCTTC
J gene: TRBJ1-5; D gene: -; V gene: TRBV2; clone size: -; CDR3 protein: CASSGIWDPSQPQHF; CDR3 DNA: TGTGCCAGCAGTGGGATTTGGGACCCTAGTCAGCCCCAGCATTTT
J gene: TRBJ2-2; D gene: TRBD1; V gene: TRBV9; clone size: -; CDR3 protein: CASSVAGTVNTGELFF; CDR3 DNA: TGTGCCAGCAGCGTAGCCGGGACAGTAAACACCGGGGAGCTGTTTTTT